This section outlines one T cell receptor (beta chain) sequence together with its context. The antigen it binds to is not known. Qualities for individual bases were not recorded, and no much larger clone is one base off. The CDR3 runs 17 amino acids, cysteine and phenylalanine included. Of the read, only the CDR3 DNA is kept; its 51 bases are in frame from base 1. This specimen's time point label, per the study, means: week 11, during vaccination. Each vaccine dose, consisting of 300 ug of a 20-mer mutant IDH1 peptide in Montanide, was administered subcutaneously with topical imiquimod. All donors had newly diagnosed IDH1-mutant astrocytomas of WHO grade 3 or 4 that showed loss of nuclear ATRX. The samples were drawn from NOA16, a multicentre, single-arm, open-label phase I trial in Germany that tested a mutant IDH1 peptide vaccine in humans for the first time. Genomic DNA for TCRB sequencing was extracted from EDTA blood using the DNeasy Blood and Tissue Kit.

The data originate from a study of a mutant IDH1 vaccine in newly diagnosed glioma (dated by TCRdb to the early 2020s). About the investigation overall: Patients were given eight vaccinations, in weeks 1, 3, 5, 7, 11, 15, 19 and 23, which matched visits V03 through V10. Longitudinal TCRB deep sequencing was done for 20 to 25 treated patients, wherever samples were available for exploratory analyses. Peripheral blood samples were drawn at six visits, namely V03 (baseline), V05, V07, V10, V12 and V13. Before enrollment, patients had received standard therapy of radiotherapy alone, temozolomide alone, or radiochemotherapy with temozolomide; most received the combination. Of the roughly 34 treated patients, 62.5% were male and approximately 40% were female, and a mean age of around 40 years was recorded. Vaccination began 4-6 weeks after radiotherapy alone, or alongside temozolomide cycles in the chemotherapy-containing groups.

Libraries were prepared through the immunoSEQ multiplex PCR assay. Following the manufacturer's protocol, the hsTCRB Kit was used to amplify rearranged TCR beta chain sequences. An Illumina MiSeq was used to sequence the TCRB libraries. Regarding the original processing steps: Demultiplexing, trimming and gene mapping were performed with the kit vendor's proprietary platform. Here the immuneACCESS table is served through TCRdb, limited to in-frame sequences with V and J called. Missing clones are a known gap in these copies; in checked studies unresolved V genes cover under half, and the rest lacks a known reason. That table furnishes V, J and clone size, whereas the DNA furnished D and trimming. The sample includes tens of thousands of clones, with approximately 84% observed a single time. About 8.2% of the sample belongs to the ten largest clones. Study-wide conclusions, independent of this receptor: Changes in the top peripheral T cell clonotypes picked up by TCRB sequencing did not appear to be linked to pseudoprogression. Vaccine-induced immune responses across multiple MHC alleles were detected in approximately 94% of patients. Selection of PBMC samples for TCRB deep sequencing was based on availability. The authors stated that sample limitations prevented analyses of patient blood samples from being reproduced.

The sequenced sample was PBMCs, obtained from a glioma patient whose treatment included an IDH1 peptide vaccine. The sequence came from a woman aged 45-65 years with glioma. The chain is made from TRBV12-2 and TRBJ2-3; the table assigns TRBD1, which was not confirmed against the DNA. TRBV12-2 is assigned pseudogene status. The CDR3 region reads CASRLVGTGGNTDTQYF. The nucleotide sequence reads TGTGCAAGTCGCTTGGTGGGAACAGGGGGCAACACAGATACGCAGTATTTT.